This T cell receptor (beta chain) was profiled in a study of identical twins. General study points: A lower insertion count was a feature of abundant cord blood beta clonotypes, with no such feature in memory repertoires. With monozygotic twins, out-of-frame TCR alpha sharing exceeded what models estimated. Conclusions were drawn cross-sectionally by statistical analysis, without following the same donors.

The germline CDR1 and CDR2 sequences are LGHDT and YNNKEL (reference sequence). The CDR3 sequence is 16 residues long. J was trimmed by 6 bases and V by 3 bases; bases with no gene match: 13. MiXCR, run by TCRdb on the 5' RACE reads, gives a single entry per CDR3 protein. This table has more than 200,000 distinct CDR3 sequences, 11% to 15% appearing once. As for this clonotype: The antigen is undetermined.

The clonotype was recovered from a woman younger than 35 in good health. The rearrangement links TRBV3-1 to TRBJ2-5, with 7 bases matching TRBD2. The sequenced sample consisted of memory (CD45RO+) T cells sorted from blood. CDR3 loop: CASSHGGGGRKKTQYF. DNA of the CDR3: TGTGCCAGCAGCCATGGTGGCGGGGGACGAAAGAAGACCCAGTACTTC.